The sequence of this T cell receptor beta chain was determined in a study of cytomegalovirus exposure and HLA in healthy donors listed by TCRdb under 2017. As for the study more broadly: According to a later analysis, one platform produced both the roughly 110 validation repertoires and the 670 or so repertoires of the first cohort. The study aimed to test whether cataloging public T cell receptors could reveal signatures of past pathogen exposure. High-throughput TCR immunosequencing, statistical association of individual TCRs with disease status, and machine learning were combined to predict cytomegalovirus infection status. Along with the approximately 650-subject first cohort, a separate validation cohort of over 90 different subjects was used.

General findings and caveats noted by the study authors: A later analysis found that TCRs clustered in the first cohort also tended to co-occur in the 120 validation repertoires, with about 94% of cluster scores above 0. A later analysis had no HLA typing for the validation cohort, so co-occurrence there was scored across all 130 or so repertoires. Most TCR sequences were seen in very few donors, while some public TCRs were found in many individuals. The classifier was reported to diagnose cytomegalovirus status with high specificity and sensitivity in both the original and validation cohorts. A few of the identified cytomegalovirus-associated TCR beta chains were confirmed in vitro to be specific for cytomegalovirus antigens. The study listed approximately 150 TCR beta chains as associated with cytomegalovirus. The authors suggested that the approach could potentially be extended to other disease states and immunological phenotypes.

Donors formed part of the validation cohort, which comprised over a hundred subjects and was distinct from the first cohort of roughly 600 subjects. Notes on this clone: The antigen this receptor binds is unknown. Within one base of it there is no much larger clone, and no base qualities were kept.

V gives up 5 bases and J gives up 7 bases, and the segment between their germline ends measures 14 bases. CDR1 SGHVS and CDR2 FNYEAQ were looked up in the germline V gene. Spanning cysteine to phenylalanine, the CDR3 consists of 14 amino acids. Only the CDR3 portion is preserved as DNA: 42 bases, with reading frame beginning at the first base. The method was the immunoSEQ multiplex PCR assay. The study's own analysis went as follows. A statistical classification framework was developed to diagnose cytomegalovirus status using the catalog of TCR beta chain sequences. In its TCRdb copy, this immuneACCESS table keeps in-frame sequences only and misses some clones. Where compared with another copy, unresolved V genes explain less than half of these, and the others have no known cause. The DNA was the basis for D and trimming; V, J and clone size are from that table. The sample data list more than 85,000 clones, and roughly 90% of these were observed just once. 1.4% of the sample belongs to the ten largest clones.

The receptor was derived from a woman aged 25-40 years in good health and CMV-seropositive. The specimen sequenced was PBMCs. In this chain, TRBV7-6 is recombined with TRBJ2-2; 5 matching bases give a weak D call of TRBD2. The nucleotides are TGTGCCAGCAGCGAGGACGGACGGGACGGGGAGCTGTTTTTT. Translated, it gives CASSEDGRDGELFF.